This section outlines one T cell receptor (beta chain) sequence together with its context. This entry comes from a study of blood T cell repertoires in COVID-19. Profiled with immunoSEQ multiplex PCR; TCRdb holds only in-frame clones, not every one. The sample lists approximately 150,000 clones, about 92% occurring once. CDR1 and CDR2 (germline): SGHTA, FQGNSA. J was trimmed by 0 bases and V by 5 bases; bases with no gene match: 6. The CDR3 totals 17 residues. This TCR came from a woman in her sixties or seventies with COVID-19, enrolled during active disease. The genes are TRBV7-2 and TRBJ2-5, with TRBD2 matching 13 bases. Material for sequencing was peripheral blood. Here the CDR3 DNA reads TGTGCCAGCAGCGCACAGGGACTAGCGGGGTACCAAGAGACCCAGTACTTC. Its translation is CASSAQGLAGYQETQYF. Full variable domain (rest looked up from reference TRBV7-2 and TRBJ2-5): GAGVSQSPSNKVTEKGKDVELRCDPISGHTALYWYRQSLGQGLEFLIYFQGNSAPDKSGLPSDRFSAERTGGSVSTLTIQRTQQEDSAVYLCASSAQGLAGYQETQYFGPGTRLLVL.